This TCR beta chain is drawn from a study of blood T cell repertoires in COVID-19. For the study at large: In each case, the material was cDNA or gDNA derived from T cells, B-cell-depleted T cells, or PBMCs.

Original handling: Amplification of reference gene primers provided the estimated nucleated cell counts. Libraries were prepared by immunoSEQ multiplex PCR; TCRdb keeps only in-frame clonotypes and omits some of them. V and J calls and clone size are given by that table; D and trimming were obtained from the DNA. The sample lists more than 60,000 clones; 88% were seen once. Germline CDR1 SNHLY, CDR2 FYNNEI. The CDR3 totals 15 residues. The V gene lost 4 bases and the J gene lost 2 bases, with 12 bases spanning the gap. The rearrangement links TRBV2 to TRBJ1-5; D gene uncertain. The receptor's source is a woman in her 50s with active or convalescent COVID-19. Sequenced sample: peripheral blood. This CDR3 is CASSAGQLGNQPQHF. CDR3 in DNA: TGTGCCAGCAGTGCTGGCCAGTTGGGCAATCAGCCCCAGCATTTT.